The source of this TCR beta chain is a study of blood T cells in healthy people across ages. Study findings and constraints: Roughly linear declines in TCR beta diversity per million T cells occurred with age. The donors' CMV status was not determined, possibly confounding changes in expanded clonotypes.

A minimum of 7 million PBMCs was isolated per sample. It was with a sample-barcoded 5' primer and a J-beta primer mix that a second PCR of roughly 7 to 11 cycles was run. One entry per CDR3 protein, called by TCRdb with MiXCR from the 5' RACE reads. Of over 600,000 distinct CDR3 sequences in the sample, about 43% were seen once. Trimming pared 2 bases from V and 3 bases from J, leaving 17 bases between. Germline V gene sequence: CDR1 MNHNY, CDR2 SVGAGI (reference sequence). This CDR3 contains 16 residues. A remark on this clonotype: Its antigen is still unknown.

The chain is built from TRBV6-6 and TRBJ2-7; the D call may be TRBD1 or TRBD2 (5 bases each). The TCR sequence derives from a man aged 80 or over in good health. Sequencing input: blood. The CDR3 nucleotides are TGTGCCAGCAGTTACGATGGCCGGGACGGACGCTACGAGCAGTACTTC. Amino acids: CASSYDGRDGRYEQYF.